The 30 T cell receptor beta chains below all came from one sample that was sequenced in a study of cytomegalovirus exposure and HLA in healthy donors. Primers: 60 Vbeta forward and 13 Jbeta reverse. Assay used: immunoSEQ multiplex PCR; TCRdb lists only in-frame clones, some missing. This table lists 100,000 to 150,000 clones. Sequencing was carried out using PBMCs. All receptors come from a man aged 18 to 29 in good health and CMV-seronegative.

The chain has TRBV28 and TRBJ2-7; 7 positions match TRBD1. J lost 4 bases, V lost 8 bases, and 14 bases had no gene match. The CDR3 has 15 amino acids. CDR1 is MDHEN and CDR2 is SYDVKM in the germline V gene. As DNA, the CDR3 is TGTGCCAGCCGCGCTCGAGGGGGACAGTGGTACGAGCAGTACTTC. Translating it yields CASRARGGQWYEQYF.

J is TRBJ2-3 and V is TRBV6-5; D unresolved. CDR3 size: 15 residues. Trimming removed 8 bases from V and 0 bases from J, with 15 bases in between. CDR1 is MNHEY and CDR2 is SVGAGI in the germline V gene. CDR3 sequence: CASRSGLASTDTQYF. The CDR3 nucleotides are TGTGCCAGCCGTAGTGGATTAGCTAGCACAGATACGCAGTATTTT.

The chain has TRBV1 and TRBJ2-2; the table's D call of TRBD1 was not tested on the DNA. TRBV1 is recorded as a pseudogene. The CDR3 covers 16 residues. The CDR3 spells CTSSHRQDINTGELFF. CDR3 bases: TGCACCAGCAGCCACCGACAGGATATTAACACCGGGGAGCTGTTTTTT.

The chain combines TRBV5-1 with TRBJ2-2; 7 bases are shared with TRBD1. Trimming cost V 5 bases and J 1 base; bases outside gene matches: 5. The germline V gene has CDR1 SGHRS and CDR2 YFSETQ. The CDR3 totals 15 residues. CDR3: CASRNRDRNTGELFF. The CDR3 coding sequence is TGCGCCAGCAGGAACCGGGACAGGAACACCGGGGAGCTGTTTTTT.

The chain couples TRBV18 to TRBJ2-1, with TRBD2 identical over 8 bases. This CDR3 spans 16 amino acids. From germline, CDR1 is KGHSH and CDR2 LQKENI. Trimming cost V 2 bases and J 2 bases; bases outside gene matches: 5. The CDR3 DNA reads TGTGCCAGCTCACCAGGGGCGGGAGGAGCCTACAATGAGCAGTTCTTC. Residues: CASSPGAGGAYNEQFF.

J is TRBJ2-7 and V is TRBV7-8, with D uncertain. The V end was cut by 4 bases, the J end by 2 bases, with 3 bases between. The V gene's germline CDR1 is SGHVS and CDR2 FQNEAQ. The CDR3 loop spans 11 amino acids. This chain's CDR3 is CASSSAYEQYF. Here the CDR3 DNA reads TGTGCCAGCAGCTCCGCCTACGAGCAGTACTTC.

V is TRBV9 and J is TRBJ1-2; tentative D call: TRBD1 (6 bases). This CDR3 region has 14 residues. Germline lookup yields CDR1 SGDLS and CDR2 YYNGEE. V was cut by 1 base and J by 6 bases, with 13 bases left in between. The CDR3 protein is CASSVTGGRNGYTF. The CDR3 region has the DNA TGTGCCAGCAGCGTAACGGGGGGCAGAAATGGCTACACCTTC.

The genes are TRBV19 and TRBJ2-2; D is perhaps TRBD2 (6 bases). Germline CDR1 LNHDA, CDR2 SQIVND (reference sequence). This CDR3 has 15 residues. Trimming left V 7 bases short and J 3 bases short, with 15 bases between. CDR3: CASTSIGGDTGELFF. CDR3 DNA sequence: TGTGCCAGTACTTCTATTGGAGGGGACACCGGGGAGCTGTTTTTT.

The chain has TRBV7-9 and TRBJ2-7, with D maybe TRBD1 (5 bases). Trimming took 5 bases from V and 4 from J, leaving 18 bases between them. The CDR3 runs to 15 residues. CDR1 and CDR2 from the germline V gene are SEHNR and FQNEAQ (reference sequence). The CDR3 spells CASSPQATPRYEQYF. CDR3 coding DNA: TGTGCCAGCAGCCCACAGGCGACCCCTCGATACGAGCAGTACTTC.

With regard to this clone: Other nucleotide sequences in the sample specify the same CDR3. This chain uses TRBV30 with TRBJ2-7; D possibly corresponds to TRBD1 (6 bases). This CDR3 comprises 14 residues. CDR1 GTSNPN and CDR2 SVGIG come from the germline V gene (reference sequence). Trimming removed 0 bases from V and 2 bases from J, with 11 bases in between. The CDR3 is CAWSVGGVTYEQYF. The DNA for the CDR3 is TGTGCCTGGAGTGTAGGGGGTGTAACCTACGAGCAGTACTTC.

The chain links TRBV5-6 to TRBJ2-2; D is possibly TRBD1 (6 bases). The germline CDR1 and CDR2 sequences are SGHDT and YYEEEE. V was clipped by 0 bases and J by 1 base, with 16 bases between them. The CDR3 has 18 amino acids. The DNA for the CDR3 is TGTGCCAGCAGCTTGGTAGCAGGGGTTATTGAGAACACCGGGGAGCTGTTTTTT. Encoded protein: CASSLVAGVIENTGELFF.

This chain joins TRBV5-5 and TRBJ1-1, with 8 bases identical to TRBD1. From germline, CDR1 is SGHKS and CDR2 YYEKEE (reference sequence). The CDR3 has 14 residues. Germline trimming cut 6 bases from V and 9 bases from J; bases unmatched to any gene: 13. CDR3 coding DNA: TGTGCCAGCATCCTACTAGGGACAGGAATAAAAGCTTTCTTT. Its translation is CASILLGTGIKAFF.

V is TRBV5-4 and J is TRBJ2-5, with 7 positions matching TRBD2. The CDR3 runs 14 residues. CDR1 and CDR2 from the germline V gene are SGHNT and YYREEE (reference sequence). The trim removed 3 bases at V and 5 bases at J, leaving 7 bases unmatched. The CDR3 bases are TGTGCCAGCAGCTATGGCGGGAGAGGTGAGACCCAGTACTTC. The encoded protein is CASSYGGRGETQYF.

The V and J genes are TRBV6-4 and TRBJ1-5; no definite D call. The germline gives CDR1 MRHNA, CDR2 SNTAGT. The CDR3 is made up of 13 amino acids. The ends were cut back, 5 bases at V and 8 bases at J, with 13 bases in the middle. The chain's CDR3 is CASSREFGEPQHF. CDR3 nucleotides: TGTGCCAGCAGTCGGGAGTTTGGGGAGCCCCAGCATTTT.

CDR3 nucleotide sequence: TGCGCCAGCAGCTATTCAGGGATGGACACTGAAGCTTTCTTT. It specifies CASSYSGMDTEAFF. The chain links TRBV5-1 to TRBJ1-1; D is possibly TRBD1 (5 bases). Per the germline V gene, CDR1 is SGHRS and CDR2 is YFSETQ. CDR3 length: 14 residues. V lost 3 bases, J lost 3 bases, and 12 bases lay in between.

The chain links TRBV4-2 to TRBJ2-1; possible D gene TRBD2, 6 bases. The CDR3 is made up of 16 amino acids. The V and J ends lost 2 bases and 4 bases respectively, with 15 bases between them. Germline V lookup: CDR1 LGHNA, CDR2 YNFKEQ. The CDR3 protein is CASSQFNSGNYNEQFF. As DNA, the CDR3 is TGTGCCAGCAGCCAATTTAATAGCGGAAATTACAATGAGCAGTTCTTC.

J is TRBJ2-7 and V is TRBV9, with 7 nucleotides matching TRBD2. Per germline, CDR1 SGDLS and CDR2 YYNGEE. Germline trimming cut 1 base from V and 3 bases from J; bases unmatched to any gene: 4. CDR3 length equals 14 residues. The CDR3 loop is CASSVREDFYEQYF. CDR3 coding DNA: TGTGCCAGCAGCGTACGGGAGGACTTCTACGAGCAGTACTTC.

The J gene is TRBJ2-7, the V gene TRBV12-5; weak D call: TRBD1 (6 bases). The germline gives CDR1 LGHNT, CDR2 FRNRAP. Trimming stripped 2 bases from V and 13 bases from J, with 15 bases between. CDR3 length: 12 amino acids. The CDR3 region is CASGLINRVGYF. CDR3 coding DNA: TGTGCTAGTGGTTTGATAAACAGGGTAGGATACTTC. The variable domain in full, with the rest retrieved from reference TRBV12-5 and TRBJ2-7, is DARVTQTPRHKVTEMGQEVTMRCQPILGHNTVFWYRQTMMQGLELLAYFRNRAPLDDSGMPKDRFSAEMPDATLATLKIQPSEPRDSAVYFCASGLINRVGYFGPGTRLTVT.

The chain employs TRBV30 and TRBJ2-7; TRBD2 matches 8 bases. Germline-derived CDR1 and CDR2 are GTSNPN and SVGIG (reference sequence). The CDR3 covers 17 residues. V was clipped by 1 base and J by 0 bases; unmatched bases: 11. The CDR3 DNA is TGTGCCTGGAGTGGACTTTTCAGCGGGGGAGTCTCCTACGAGCAGTACTTC. Encoded protein: CAWSGLFSGGVSYEQYF.

V is TRBV28 and J is TRBJ1-1; TRBD1 agrees at 10 bases. This CDR3 contains 17 residues. The germline CDR1 and CDR2 sequences are MDHEN and SYDVKM. Germline trimming cut 5 bases from V and 3 bases from J; bases unmatched to any gene: 12. CDR3 amino acids: CASSIPGQGLRDTEAFF. In DNA form, the CDR3 reads TGTGCCAGCAGTATCCCGGGACAGGGGTTGCGAGACACTGAAGCTTTCTTT.

This chain uses TRBV29-1 with TRBJ2-1, with a tentative D call TRBD2 (6 bases). Trimming pared 3 bases from V and 0 bases from J, leaving 9 bases between. The CDR3 contains 14 residues. Germline-derived CDR1 and CDR2 are SQVTM and ANQGSEA. The CDR3: CSVDLASSYNEQFF. CDR3 in DNA: TGCAGCGTTGATCTAGCGTCCTCCTACAATGAGCAGTTCTTC.

A remark on this clone: The junction departs from the called germline gene at one end, perhaps through a read error. The chain employs TRBV7-7 and TRBJ2-2; 8 bases align to TRBD1. The CDR3 spans 14 residues. Germline assignment: CDR1 SSHAT and CDR2 FNYEAQ (reference sequence). DNA of the CDR3: TGTGCTAGCAGCCGGACAGGGACCACCGGGGAGCTGTTTTTT. As protein: CASSRTGTTGELFF.

The rearrangement uses TRBV29-1 and TRBJ2-7, with 7 nucleotides matching TRBD2. Germline V lookup: CDR1 SQVTM, CDR2 ANQGSEA. Trimming took 4 bases from V and 2 from J; bases not matched to a gene: 8. The CDR3 length is 14 residues. DNA for the CDR3: TGCAGCGTTGCATCTGCTAGCGGAGCCTACGAGCAGTACTTC. Translating it yields CSVASASGAYEQYF.

The chain carries TRBV7-8 and TRBJ1-1; 7 bases agree with TRBD1. V lost 4 bases and J lost 9; bases outside the gene matches: 11. The CDR3 covers 14 residues. Per germline, CDR1 SGHVS and CDR2 FQNEAQ. The DNA of the CDR3 is TGTGCCAGCAGCTCCTTAAGACAGGGAAGAAAAGCTTTCTTT. It specifies CASSSLRQGRKAFF.

The chain employs TRBV5-6 and TRBJ1-1; 7 bases are shared with TRBD1. The CDR3 has 14 residues. Germline-derived CDR1 and CDR2 are SGHDT and YYEEEE. J gave up 7 bases and V 7 bases, and 13 bases lay outside the gene matches. The CDR3 nucleotides are TGTGCCAGCCACACTAGGACAGGTGTCGGTGAAGCTTTCTTT. Translation gives CASHTRTGVGEAFF.

V gene TRBV10-1 combines with J gene TRBJ1-5; D remains ambiguous. CDR1 and CDR2 (germline): WNHNN, SYGVQD (reference sequence). Trimming pared 2 bases from V and 6 bases from J, leaving 5 bases between. The length of the CDR3 is 12 residues. The CDR3 region is CASSERPQPQHF. In DNA form, the CDR3 reads TGCGCCAGCAGTGAGCGTCCTCAGCCCCAGCATTTT.

The V call is TRBV30, the J call TRBJ2-3, with TRBD2 as a possible D gene (6 bases). V was pared by 3 bases and J by 6 bases, with 7 bases between. Germline CDR1 GTSNPN, CDR2 SVGIG (reference sequence). This CDR3 is built from 11 residues. The CDR3 loop reads CAWRGGDTQYF. In DNA, the CDR3 is TGTGCCTGGAGGGGGGGTGATACGCAGTATTTT.

The rearrangement links TRBV7-9 to TRBJ1-1, with 7 bases identical to TRBD1. The CDR3 contains 15 residues. Germline CDR1 is SEHNR and CDR2 is FQNEAQ (reference sequence). Unmatched junction bases numbered 3, after V lost 1 base and J lost 1 base. CDR3 coding DNA: TGTGCCAGCAGCTTAGGGACAGGAGCGAACACTGAAGCTTTCTTT. Residues: CASSLGTGANTEAFF. Filled out from reference TRBV7-9 and TRBJ1-1, the complete variable domain reads DTGVSQNPRHKITKRGQNVTFRCDPISEHNRLYWYRQTLGQGPEFLTYFQNEAQLEKSRLLSDRFSAERPKGSFSTLEIQRTEQGDSAMYLCASSLGTGANTEAFFGQGTRLTVV.

This chain uses TRBV10-2 with TRBJ1-2; D is unresolved. In germline, CDR1 is WSHSY, CDR2 SAAADI. There are 16 residues in the CDR3. V lost 2 bases and J lost 4, with 17 bases in between. CDR3 loop: CASSESPAGEGYGYTF. As DNA, the CDR3 is TGCGCCAGCAGTGAGAGTCCAGCAGGCGAGGGCTATGGCTACACCTTC.

The chain uses TRBV27 and TRBJ1-1; D remains ambiguous. Germline-derived CDR1 and CDR2 are MNHEY and SMNVEV (reference sequence). The V end lost 0 bases, the J end lost 4 bases, and 6 bases lay between the germline ends. CDR3 length equals 13 residues. The CDR3 loop reads CASSLSSSTEAFF. CDR3 sequence (DNA): TGTGCCAGCAGTTTATCATCGAGCACTGAAGCTTTCTTT.